This T cell receptor beta chain was profiled in a study of T cell changes during pregnancy in multiple sclerosis. Some clones are missing from TCRdb's copy, which holds only in-frame ones; the method was immunoSEQ multiplex PCR. Altogether just under 85,000 clones are present, roughly 92% being singletons, with the ten largest covering approximately 2.5%. Source: peripheral blood, taken in the first trimester of pregnancy. This TCR was recovered from a female donor with multiple sclerosis, enrolled in a pregnancy study.

The CDR3 DNA follows: TGTGCCACCAGGCGGTTGGGTCAAGAGACCCAGTACTTC. Residues: CATRRLGQETQYF. This chain joins TRBV28 and TRBJ2-5; D gene ambiguous. The germline gives CDR1 MDHEN, CDR2 SYDVKM. The CDR3 covers 13 residues. Between the trimmed V and J ends, which lost 10 bases and 2 bases, there was a span of 14 bases.